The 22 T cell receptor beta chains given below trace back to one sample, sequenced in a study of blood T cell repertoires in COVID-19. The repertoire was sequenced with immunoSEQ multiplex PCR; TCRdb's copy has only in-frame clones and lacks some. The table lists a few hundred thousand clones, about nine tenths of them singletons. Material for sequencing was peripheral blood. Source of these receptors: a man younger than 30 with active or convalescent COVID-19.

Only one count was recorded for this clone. CDR3 amino acids: CATHRAGAYNEQFF. CDR3 DNA: TGTGCCACCCACCGGGCGGGAGCTTACAATGAGCAGTTCTTC. This rearrangement joins TRBV27 to TRBJ2-1; 7 bases align to TRBD2. The CDR3 totals 14 residues. Trimming removed 10 bases from V and 4 bases from J; junction bases left unmatched: 10. Germline V gene lookup returns CDR1 MNHEY and CDR2 SMNVEV (reference sequence).

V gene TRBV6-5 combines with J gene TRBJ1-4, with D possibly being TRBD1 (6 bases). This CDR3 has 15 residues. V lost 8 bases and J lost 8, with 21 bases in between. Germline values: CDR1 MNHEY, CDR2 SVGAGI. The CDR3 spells CASGSSAGAGEKLFF. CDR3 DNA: TGTGCCAGCGGATCGTCTGCGGGGGCCGGGGAAAAACTGTTTTTT.

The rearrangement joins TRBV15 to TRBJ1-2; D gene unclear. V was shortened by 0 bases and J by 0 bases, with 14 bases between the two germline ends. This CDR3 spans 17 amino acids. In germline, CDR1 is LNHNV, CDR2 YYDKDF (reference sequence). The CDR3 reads CATSRDLGSASNYGYTF. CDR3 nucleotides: TGTGCCACCAGCAGAGATCTAGGATCGGCATCTAACTATGGCTACACCTTC.

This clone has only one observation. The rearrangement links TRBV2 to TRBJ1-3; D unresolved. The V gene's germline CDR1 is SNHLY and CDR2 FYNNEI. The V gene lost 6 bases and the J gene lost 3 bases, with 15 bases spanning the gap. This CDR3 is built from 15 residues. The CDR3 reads CASRASSALGNTIYF. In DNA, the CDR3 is TGTGCCAGCAGGGCTAGTTCGGCGCTTGGAAACACCATATATTTT.

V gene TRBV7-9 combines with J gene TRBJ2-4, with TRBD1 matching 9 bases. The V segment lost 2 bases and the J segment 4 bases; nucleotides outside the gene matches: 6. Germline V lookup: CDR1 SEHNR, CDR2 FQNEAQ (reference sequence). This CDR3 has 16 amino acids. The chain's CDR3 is CASSLFGTGIKNIQYF. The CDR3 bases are TGTGCCAGCAGCTTATTCGGGACAGGGATAAAAAACATTCAGTACTTC.

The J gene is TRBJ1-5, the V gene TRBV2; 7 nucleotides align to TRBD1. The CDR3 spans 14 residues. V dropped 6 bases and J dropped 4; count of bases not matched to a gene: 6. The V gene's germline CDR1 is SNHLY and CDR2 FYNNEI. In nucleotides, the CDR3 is TGTGCCAGCAGGCGGGACAGCTGGAATCAGCCCCAGCATTTT. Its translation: CASRRDSWNQPQHF.

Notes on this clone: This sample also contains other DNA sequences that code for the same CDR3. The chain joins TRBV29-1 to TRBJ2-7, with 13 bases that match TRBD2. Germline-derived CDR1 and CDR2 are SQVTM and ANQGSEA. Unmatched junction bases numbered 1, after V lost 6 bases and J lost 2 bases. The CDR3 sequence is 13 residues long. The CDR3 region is CSVGTSGAYEQYF. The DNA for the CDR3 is TGCAGCGTAGGGACTAGCGGGGCCTACGAGCAGTACTTC.

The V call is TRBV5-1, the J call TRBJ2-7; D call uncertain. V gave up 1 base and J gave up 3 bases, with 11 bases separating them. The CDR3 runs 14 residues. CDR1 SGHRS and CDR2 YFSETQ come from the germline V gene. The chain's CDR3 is CASSLFQEHYEQYF. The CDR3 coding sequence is TGCGCCAGCAGCTTGTTCCAGGAACACTACGAGCAGTACTTC.

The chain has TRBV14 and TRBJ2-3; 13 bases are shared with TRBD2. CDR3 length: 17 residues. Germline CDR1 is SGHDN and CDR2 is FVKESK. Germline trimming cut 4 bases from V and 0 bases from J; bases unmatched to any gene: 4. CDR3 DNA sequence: TGTGCCAGCAGCCCACCGGGACTAGCGGGGAGCACAGATACGCAGTATTTT. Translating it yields CASSPPGLAGSTDTQYF. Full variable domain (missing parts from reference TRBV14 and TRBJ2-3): EAGVTQFPSHSVIEKGQTVTLRCDPISGHDNLYWYRRVMGKEIKFLLHFVKESKQDESGMPNNRFLAERTGGTYSTLKVQPAELEDSGVYFCASSPPGLAGSTDTQYFGPGTRLTVL.

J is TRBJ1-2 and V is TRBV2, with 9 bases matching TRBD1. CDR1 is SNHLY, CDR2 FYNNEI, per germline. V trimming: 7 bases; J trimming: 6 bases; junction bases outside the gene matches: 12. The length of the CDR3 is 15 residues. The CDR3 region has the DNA TGTGCCAGCAATTTACCGGGACAGGGCAAGAATGGCTACACCTTC. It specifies CASNLPGQGKNGYTF. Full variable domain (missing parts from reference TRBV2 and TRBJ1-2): EPEVTQTPSHQVTQMGQEVILRCVPISNHLYFYWYRQILGQKVEFLVSFYNNEISEKSEIFDDQFSVERPDGSNFTLKIRSTKLEDSAMYFCASNLPGQGKNGYTFGSGTRLTVV.

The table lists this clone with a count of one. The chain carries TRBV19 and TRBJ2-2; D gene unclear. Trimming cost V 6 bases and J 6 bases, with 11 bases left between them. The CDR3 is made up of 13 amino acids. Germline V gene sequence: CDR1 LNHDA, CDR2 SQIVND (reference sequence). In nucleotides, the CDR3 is TGTGCCAGTAGCCAACCCACGGCCGGGGAGCTGTTTTTT. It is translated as CASSQPTAGELFF.

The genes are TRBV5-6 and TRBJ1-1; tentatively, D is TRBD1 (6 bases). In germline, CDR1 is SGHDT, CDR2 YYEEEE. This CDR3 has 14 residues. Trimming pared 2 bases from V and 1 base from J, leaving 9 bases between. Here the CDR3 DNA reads TGTGCCAGCAGCTTCGCAGGGGAGAACACTGAAGCTTTCTTT. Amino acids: CASSFAGENTEAFF.

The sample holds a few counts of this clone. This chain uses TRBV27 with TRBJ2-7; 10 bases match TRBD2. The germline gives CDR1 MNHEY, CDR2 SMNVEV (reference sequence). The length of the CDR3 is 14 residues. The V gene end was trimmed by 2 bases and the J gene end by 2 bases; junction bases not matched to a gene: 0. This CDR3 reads CASSLLAGAYEQYF. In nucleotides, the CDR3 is TGTGCCAGCAGTTTACTAGCGGGGGCCTACGAGCAGTACTTC.

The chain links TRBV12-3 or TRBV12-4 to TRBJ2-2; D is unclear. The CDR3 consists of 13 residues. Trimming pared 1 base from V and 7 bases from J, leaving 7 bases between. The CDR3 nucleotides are TGTGCCAGCAGTTTAGTCCCAATCGGGGAGCTGTTTTTT. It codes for CASSLVPIGELFF.

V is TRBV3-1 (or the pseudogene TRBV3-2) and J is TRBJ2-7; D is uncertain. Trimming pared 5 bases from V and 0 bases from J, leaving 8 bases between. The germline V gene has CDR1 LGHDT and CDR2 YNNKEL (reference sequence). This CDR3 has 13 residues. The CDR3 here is CASSGPSSYEQYF. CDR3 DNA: TGTGCCAGCAGCGGTCCGAGCTCCTACGAGCAGTACTTC.

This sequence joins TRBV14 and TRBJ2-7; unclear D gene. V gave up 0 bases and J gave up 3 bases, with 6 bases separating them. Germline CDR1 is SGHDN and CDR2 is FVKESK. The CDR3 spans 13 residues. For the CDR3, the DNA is TGTGCCAGCAGCCAAGAATATTTCTACGAGCAGTACTTC. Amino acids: CASSQEYFYEQYF.

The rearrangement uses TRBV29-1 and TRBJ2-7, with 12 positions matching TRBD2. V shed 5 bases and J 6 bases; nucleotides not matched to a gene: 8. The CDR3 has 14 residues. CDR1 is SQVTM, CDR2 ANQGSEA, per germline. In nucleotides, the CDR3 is TGCAGCGTTCGAAGGACTAGCGGGGTGGGCGAGCAGTACTTC. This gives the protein CSVRRTSGVGEQYF.

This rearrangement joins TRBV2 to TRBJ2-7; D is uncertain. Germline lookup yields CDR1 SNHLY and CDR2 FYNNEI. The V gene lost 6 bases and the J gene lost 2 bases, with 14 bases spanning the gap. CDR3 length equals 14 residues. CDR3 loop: CASSAGSSTYEQYF. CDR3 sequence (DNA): TGTGCCAGCAGCGCCGGGTCCTCGACCTACGAGCAGTACTTC.

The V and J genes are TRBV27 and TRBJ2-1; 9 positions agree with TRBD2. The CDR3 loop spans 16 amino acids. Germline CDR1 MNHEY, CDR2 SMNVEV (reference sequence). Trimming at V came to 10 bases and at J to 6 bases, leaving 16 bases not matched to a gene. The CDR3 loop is CATTSRLAAPRNEQFF. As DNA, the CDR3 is TGTGCCACCACCTCCCGACTAGCGGCTCCCCGCAATGAGCAGTTCTTC.

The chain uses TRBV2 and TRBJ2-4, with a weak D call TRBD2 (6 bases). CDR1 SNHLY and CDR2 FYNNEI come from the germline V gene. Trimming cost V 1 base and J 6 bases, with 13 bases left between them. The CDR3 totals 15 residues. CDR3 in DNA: TGTGCCAGCAGTGAAGTAAGGCTAGCGTCAAACATTCAGTACTTC. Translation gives CASSEVRLASNIQYF. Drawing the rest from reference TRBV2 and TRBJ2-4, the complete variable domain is EPEVTQTPSHQVTQMGQEVILRCVPISNHLYFYWYRQILGQKVEFLVSFYNNEISEKSEIFDDQFSVERPDGSNFTLKIRSTKLEDSAMYFCASSEVRLASNIQYFGAGTRLSVL.

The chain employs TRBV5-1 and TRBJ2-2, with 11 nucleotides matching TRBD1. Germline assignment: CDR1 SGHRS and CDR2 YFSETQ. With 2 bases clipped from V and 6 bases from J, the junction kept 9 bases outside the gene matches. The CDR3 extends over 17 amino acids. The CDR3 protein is CASSLNPGTGGAGELFF. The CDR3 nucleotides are TGCGCCAGCAGCTTAAACCCCGGGACAGGGGGAGCCGGGGAGCTGTTTTTT.

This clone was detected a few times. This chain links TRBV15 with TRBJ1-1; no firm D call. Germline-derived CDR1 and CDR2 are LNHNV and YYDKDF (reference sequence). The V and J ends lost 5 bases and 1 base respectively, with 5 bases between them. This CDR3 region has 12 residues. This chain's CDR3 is CATSRENTEAFF. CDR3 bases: TGTGCCACCAGCCGGGAGAACACTGAAGCTTTCTTT.